This T cell receptor beta chain is drawn from a study of cytomegalovirus exposure and HLA in healthy donors. Concerning this clone: Its antigen is still unknown.

Study-level results: According to a subsequent analysis, TCR clusters from the first cohort were inclined to appear together in the roughly 110 validation repertoires. Rare TCR sequences dominated, though some public TCRs recurred in many donors. Cytomegalovirus status was reportedly diagnosed by the classifier with high sensitivity and specificity. The study put 150 to 200 TCR beta chains on its list as cytomegalovirus-associated.

Data came from immunoSEQ multiplex PCR; TCRdb stores just in-frame clones and leaves some out. The table records approximately 57,000 clones, approximately 95% of them present only once. Trimming cost V 5 bases and J 6 bases; bases outside gene matches: 18. The CDR3 loop spans 20 amino acids. The V gene's germline CDR1 is PRHDT and CDR2 FYEKMQ (reference sequence). The V and J genes are TRBV13 and TRBJ2-1, with 14 bases that match TRBD2. The sample comprised PBMCs. This clonotype originated in a woman between 18 and 29 years old in good health and CMV-seronegative. The CDR3 loop is CASSPTERVPGLAGVNEQFF. Here the CDR3 DNA reads TGTGCCAGCAGCCCGACGGAAAGGGTTCCGGGACTAGCGGGAGTCAATGAGCAGTTCTTC.